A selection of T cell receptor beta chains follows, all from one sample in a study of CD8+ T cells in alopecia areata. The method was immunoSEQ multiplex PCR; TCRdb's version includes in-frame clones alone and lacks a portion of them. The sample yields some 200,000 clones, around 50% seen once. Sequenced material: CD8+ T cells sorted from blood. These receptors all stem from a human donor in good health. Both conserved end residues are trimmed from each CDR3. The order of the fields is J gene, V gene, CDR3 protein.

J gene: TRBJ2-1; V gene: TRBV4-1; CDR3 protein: ASSQGPNNEQF
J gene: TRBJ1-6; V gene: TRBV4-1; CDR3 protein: ASSQNFGFLLH
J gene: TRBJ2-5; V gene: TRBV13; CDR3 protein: ASSLSQTYQETQY
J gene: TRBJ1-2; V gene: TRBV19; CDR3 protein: ASSMAQGSNYGYT
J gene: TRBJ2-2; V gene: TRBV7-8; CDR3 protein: ASSLDWRQMTGELF
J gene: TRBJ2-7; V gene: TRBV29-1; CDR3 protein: SVEIWDRGSGEQY
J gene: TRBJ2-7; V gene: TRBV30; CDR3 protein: AWVGQGEYEQY
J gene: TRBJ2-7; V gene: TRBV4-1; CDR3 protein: ASSRPGDRSSYEQY
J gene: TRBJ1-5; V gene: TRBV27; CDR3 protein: ASSFGSRGNQPQH
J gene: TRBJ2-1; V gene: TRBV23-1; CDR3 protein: ASSQEDRGENNEQF
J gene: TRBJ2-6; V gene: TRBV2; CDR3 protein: ASGTGAGANVLT
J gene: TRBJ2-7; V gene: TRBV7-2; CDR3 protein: ASSFSYEQY
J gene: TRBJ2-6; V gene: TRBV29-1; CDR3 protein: SVEEGGIAGANVLT
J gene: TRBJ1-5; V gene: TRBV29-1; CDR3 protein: SVQGGIGQPQH
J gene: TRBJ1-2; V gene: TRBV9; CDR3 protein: ASSSSTGTLGYGYT
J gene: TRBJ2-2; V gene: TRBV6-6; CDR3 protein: ASEGGLAGELF
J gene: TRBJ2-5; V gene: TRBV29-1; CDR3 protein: SVVSGFTERETQY
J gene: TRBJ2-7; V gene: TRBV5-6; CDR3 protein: ASSFSSGRGYEQY
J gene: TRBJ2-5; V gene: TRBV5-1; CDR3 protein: ASSAGLAGPTPQETQY
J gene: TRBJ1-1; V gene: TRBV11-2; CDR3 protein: ASSLDRGGEDTEAF
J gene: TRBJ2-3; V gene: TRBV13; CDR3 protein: ASSLVGQTDTQY
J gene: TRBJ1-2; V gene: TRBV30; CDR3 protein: AWSSPEAGVGPVDGYT
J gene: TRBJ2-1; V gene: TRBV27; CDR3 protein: ASTHNGGPYNEQF
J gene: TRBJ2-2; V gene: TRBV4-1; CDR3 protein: ASSQGSGELF
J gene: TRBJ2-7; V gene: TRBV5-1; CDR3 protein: ASSSPDYEQY
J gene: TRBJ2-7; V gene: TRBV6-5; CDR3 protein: ASASGQGYYEQY
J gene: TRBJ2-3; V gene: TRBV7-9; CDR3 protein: ASSLSLAGYTDTQY
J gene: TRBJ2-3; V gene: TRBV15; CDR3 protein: ATSEMGSSPDTQY
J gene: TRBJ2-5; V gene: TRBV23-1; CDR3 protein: ASSRLGDSIQETQY
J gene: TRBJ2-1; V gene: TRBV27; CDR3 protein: ASSLNMGLAINEQF
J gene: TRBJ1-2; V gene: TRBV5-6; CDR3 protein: ASSLAQTGGYT
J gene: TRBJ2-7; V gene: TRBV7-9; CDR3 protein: ASSSLVGVEEQY
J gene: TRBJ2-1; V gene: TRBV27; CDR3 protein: ASSFRTGRNEQF
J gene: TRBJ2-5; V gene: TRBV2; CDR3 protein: ASRGTATQETQY
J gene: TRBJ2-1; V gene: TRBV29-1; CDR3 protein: SVEWGQRDNEQF
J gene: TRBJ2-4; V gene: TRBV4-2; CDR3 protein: ASSQGSSSGGLY
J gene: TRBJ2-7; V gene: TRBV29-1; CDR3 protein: SVRTGHEQY
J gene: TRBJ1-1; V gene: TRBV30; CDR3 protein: AWSLGTGGTEAF
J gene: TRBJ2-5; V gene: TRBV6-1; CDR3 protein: ASSEAPGGQETQY
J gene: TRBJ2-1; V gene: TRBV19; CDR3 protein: ASSMLAGALYNEQF
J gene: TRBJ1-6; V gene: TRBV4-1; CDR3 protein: ASSQVNSPLH
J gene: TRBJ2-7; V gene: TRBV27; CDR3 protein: ASSRRGGLHEQY
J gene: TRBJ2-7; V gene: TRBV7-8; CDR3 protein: ASIVEAAGGYEQY
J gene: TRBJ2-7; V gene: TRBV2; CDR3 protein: ASGGESSYEQY
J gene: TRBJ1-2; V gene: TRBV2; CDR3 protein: ASSGQGSRGSEINYGYT
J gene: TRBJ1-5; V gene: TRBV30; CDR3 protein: AWSHGPSSNQPQH
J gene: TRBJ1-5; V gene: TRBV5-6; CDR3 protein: ASSLASSRLDSNQPQH
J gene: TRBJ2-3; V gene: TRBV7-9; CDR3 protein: ASSYTTEDTQY
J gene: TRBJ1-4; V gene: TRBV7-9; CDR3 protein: ASSLGDEKLF
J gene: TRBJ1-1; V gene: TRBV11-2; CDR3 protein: ASSDRNRHSEAF
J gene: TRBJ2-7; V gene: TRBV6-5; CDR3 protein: ASQGAEYEQY
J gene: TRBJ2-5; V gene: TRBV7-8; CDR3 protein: ASSAGTAQETQY
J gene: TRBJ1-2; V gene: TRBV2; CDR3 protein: DSTDGYT
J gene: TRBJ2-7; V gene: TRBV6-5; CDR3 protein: ASRSSYEQY
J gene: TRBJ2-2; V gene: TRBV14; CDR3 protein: ASSQGQDVANTGELF